This T cell receptor (beta chain) stems from a study of T cell repertoires in cytomegalovirus infection. Looking at the study overall: Matching HLA type, along with CMV infection, was indicated by public TCR beta signatures. Study conclusions and caveats: Ex vivo, HLA-C-restricted CMV-specific TCR beta clonotypes prevailed over the rest of the response.

This clonotype was observed many times. Its antigen is as yet unknown. TCRdb ran MiXCR on the reads and lists one entry per CDR3 protein. The sample records 490,000 or so distinct CDR3 sequences, approximately 11% being singletons. The length of the CDR3 is 15 residues. CDR1 SGHNT and CDR2 YYREEE come from the germline V gene (reference sequence). Trimming at V came to 4 bases and at J to 2 bases, leaving 4 bases not matched to a gene. The TCR sequence derives from a human donor in good health (CMV status not recorded). Some clones in this sample may be carry-over from other donors' samples. Sequenced material: PBMCs. This chain links TRBV5-4 with TRBJ2-2, with 8 bases matching TRBD1. This CDR3 reads CASSEGQANTGELFF. Written as DNA, the CDR3 is TGTGCCAGCAGCGAGGGACAGGCCAACACCGGGGAGCTGTTTTTT.